The next 30 T cell receptor beta chains were all read from a single sample in a study of T-cell memory formation after mild COVID-19. In TCRdb, the 5' RACE reads were re-called with MiXCR into one record per CDR3 protein. This table has around 260,000 distinct CDR3 sequences, 15% to 20% appearing once. Input material: PBMCs or a T cell subset sorted from them (not recorded which). All receptors come from a man younger than 35 who had mild COVID-19 (a few samples of this study predate the infection). Cell type and time point are not known.

This clonotype was picked up a small number of times. This chain connects TRBV14 to TRBJ2-1, with TRBD2 as a possible D gene (5 bases). Germline values: CDR1 SGHDN, CDR2 FVKESK. V lost 5 bases and J lost 9, with 14 bases in between. CDR3 length: 13 amino acids. The CDR3 loop is CASSAAAGVEQFF. The CDR3 bases are TGTGCCAGCAGCGCCGCGGCGGGCGTTGAGCAGTTCTTC.

The chain uses TRBV6-1 and TRBJ2-3; a possible D gene is TRBD1 (5 bases). Germline V CDR1 and CDR2: MNHNS, SASEGT. This CDR3 spans 16 amino acids. V shed 1 base and J shed 4 bases, with 15 bases lying between them. The CDR3 region has the DNA TGTGCCAGCAGTGAAGTCTACAGGAGACCTCCAGATACGCAGTATTTT. Encoded protein: CASSEVYRRPPDTQYF.

This clonotype was counted only a few times. The rearrangement joins TRBV6-2 or TRBV6-3 to TRBJ2-3; possibly TRBD1 for D (6 bases). CDR1 MNHEY and CDR2 SVGEGT come from the germline V gene. The CDR3 spans 13 residues. V was clipped by 2 bases and J by 4 bases, with 7 bases between them. The CDR3: CASSYAGADTQYF. The CDR3, as DNA: TGTGCCAGCAGTTACGCAGGGGCAGATACGCAGTATTTT.

This rearrangement joins TRBV14 to TRBJ2-1; D remains ambiguous. Germline V gene lookup returns CDR1 SGHDN and CDR2 FVKESK. The CDR3 runs 14 residues. V shed 0 bases and J shed 10 bases, with 13 bases lying between them. CDR3 in DNA: TGTGCCAGCAGCCAAGATTCGATGGGTTGGGAGCAGTTCTTC. Protein sequence: CASSQDSMGWEQFF.

In its sample, this clonotype was seen a few times. The chain uses TRBV2 and TRBJ2-5, with D possibly TRBD2 on 5 matching bases. This CDR3 spans 13 amino acids. The germline V and J ends were trimmed by 3 bases and 5 bases, with 10 bases remaining between them. The germline V gene encodes CDR1 SNHLY and CDR2 FYNNEI. CDR3 residues: CASSDRDRETQYF. CDR3 in DNA: TGTGCCAGCAGTGATCGGGATAGGGAGACCCAGTACTTC. The variable domain in full, completed from reference TRBV2 and TRBJ2-5, reads EPEVTQTPSHQVTQMGQEVILRCVPISNHLYFYWYRQILGQKVEFLVSFYNNEISEKSEIFDDQFSVERPDGSNFTLKIRSTKLEDSAMYFCASSDRDRETQYFGPGTRLLVL.

There are a few counts of this clonotype. The chain is built from TRBV6-2 or TRBV6-3 and TRBJ2-7; no definite D call. The CDR3 consists of 14 residues. The germline V and J ends were trimmed by 5 bases and 6 bases, with 17 bases remaining between them. Germline V CDR1 and CDR2: MNHEY, SVGEGT. The CDR3 nucleotides read TGTGCCAGCAGTGATGACTGGGTCGCCTTCGAGCAGTACGTC. Translation: CASSDDWVAFEQYV.

This chain uses TRBV6-5 with TRBJ1-2, with TRBD1 as a possible D gene (5 bases). This CDR3 is built from 14 residues. Trimming left V 2 bases short and J 3 bases short, with 10 bases between. Germline lookup yields CDR1 MNHEY and CDR2 SVGAGI. The CDR3 loop is CASSYGRVHYGYTF. The DNA for the CDR3 is TGTGCCAGCAGTTACGGCAGGGTACACTATGGCTACACCTTC.

The chain couples TRBV4-1 to TRBJ1-1, with unresolved D. CDR3 length: 14 amino acids. Trimming cost V 1 base and J 1 base, with 7 bases left between them. The germline V gene encodes CDR1 MGHRA and CDR2 YSYEKL. In nucleotides, the CDR3 is TGCGCCAGCAGCCAAGTTGGAGAGAACACTGAAGCTTTCTTT. Its protein is CASSQVGENTEAFF.

This chain connects TRBV28 to TRBJ2-1, with 10 bases matching TRBD2. Germline V gene lookup returns CDR1 MDHEN and CDR2 SYDVKM. The length of the CDR3 is 15 residues. V shed 6 bases and J 4 bases; nucleotides not matched to a gene: 6. CDR3: CASRRRAGGYNEQFF. The CDR3 nucleotides are TGTGCCAGCAGACGTAGAGCGGGGGGGTACAATGAGCAGTTCTTC.

The V call is TRBV7-2, the J call TRBJ2-7, with 9 bases matching TRBD1. V lost 7 bases to trimming and J lost 10 bases; unmatched junction nucleotides: 14. Germline V gives CDR1 SGHTA, CDR2 FQGNSA. This CDR3 spans 14 amino acids. This chain's CDR3 is CASTLGDRVVDQYF. The CDR3 DNA reads as TGTGCCAGCACCCTTGGGGACAGGGTAGTCGATCAGTACTTC.

The chain carries TRBV7-2 and TRBJ1-4; TRBD1 agrees at 8 bases. From germline, CDR1 is SGHTA and CDR2 FQGNSA. V lost 4 bases and J lost 0; bases outside the gene matches: 4. The CDR3 runs 16 residues. CDR3 DNA: TGTGCCAGCAGCTCTCAACAGGGGGCAACTAATGAAAAACTGTTTTTT. Encoded protein: CASSSQQGATNEKLFF.

This clonotype has more than one count but fewer than ten. V gene TRBV5-1 combines with J gene TRBJ1-2, with D maybe TRBD1 (5 bases). This CDR3 is built from 13 residues. Germline values: CDR1 SGHRS, CDR2 YFSETQ. Between the trimmed V and J ends, which lost 4 bases and 3 bases, there was a span of 10 bases. CDR3 sequence: CASSLLGDYGYTF. CDR3 sequence (DNA): TGCGCCAGCAGCCTGCTAGGGGACTATGGCTACACCTTC.

The sample holds many counts of this clonotype. The chain couples TRBV24-1 to TRBJ2-1; D is unresolved. Trimming left V 3 bases short and J 4 bases short, with 12 bases between. The germline V gene encodes CDR1 KGHDR and CDR2 SFDVKD. This CDR3 has 15 residues. DNA for the CDR3: TGTGCCACCAGTGATAAGTTCGGACGGTACAATGAGCAGTTCTTC. The encoded protein is CATSDKFGRYNEQFF.

The chain couples TRBV5-1 to TRBJ2-5; 7 nucleotides line up with TRBD2. The germline CDR1 and CDR2 sequences are SGHRS and YFSETQ. This CDR3 is 15 amino acids long. V lost 0 bases, J lost 0 bases, and 2 bases stayed unmatched. The CDR3 DNA sequence: TGCGCCAGCAGCTTGGTGGGGGGGGACCAAGAGACCCAGTACTTC. As protein: CASSLVGGDQETQYF.

The chain uses TRBV12-3 or TRBV12-4 and TRBJ2-1; D possibly matches TRBD1 or TRBD2 (5 bases each). V lost 0 bases and J lost 10, with 13 bases in between. This CDR3 has 14 residues. CDR3 sequence reads: CASSLAGEQSEQFF. The CDR3 nucleotides are TGTGCCAGCAGTTTAGCGGGGGAACAGTCCGAGCAGTTCTTC.

In its sample, this clonotype was seen a few times. The chain uses TRBV6-1 and TRBJ2-5; D could derive from TRBD1 or TRBD2 (6 bases each). CDR3 length: 14 amino acids. Trimming stripped 2 bases from V and 5 bases from J, with 12 bases between. CDR1 is MNHNS, CDR2 SASEGT, per germline. The CDR3 reads CASSEIQGRETQYF. Written as DNA, the CDR3 is TGTGCCAGCAGTGAAATTCAGGGGAGGGAGACCCAGTACTTC.

This clonotype was detected only a few times. The rearrangement uses TRBV5-1 and TRBJ1-1, with D possibly being TRBD1 (5 bases). Trimming took 2 bases from V and 3 from J, leaving 14 bases between them. Germline V CDR1 and CDR2: SGHRS, YFSETQ. This CDR3 is built from 15 residues. The CDR3: CASSFPYRPYTEAFF. The CDR3, as DNA: TGCGCCAGCAGCTTTCCATACAGGCCGTACACTGAAGCTTTCTTT.

This rearrangement joins TRBV14 to TRBJ2-3; D is possibly TRBD1 or TRBD2 (5 bases each). There are 15 residues in the CDR3. Germline assignment: CDR1 SGHDN and CDR2 FVKESK. V lost 3 bases to trimming and J lost 2 bases, with 12 bases between them. CDR3 protein: CASSHWGSDTDTQYF. The CDR3 region has the DNA TGTGCCAGCAGCCATTGGGGGTCAGACACAGATACGCAGTATTTT.

The chain carries TRBV28 and TRBJ1-1; D ambiguous. The germline V gene encodes CDR1 MDHEN and CDR2 SYDVKM. V was clipped by 3 bases and J by 4 bases, with 12 bases between them. This CDR3 is 14 amino acids long. The CDR3 here is CASSLWEASTEAFF. In DNA form, the CDR3 reads TGTGCCAGCAGTTTGTGGGAGGCGAGCACTGAAGCTTTCTTT.

A few counts support this clonotype. The rearrangement links TRBV12-3 or TRBV12-4 to TRBJ2-1; D might be TRBD1 (5 bases). The CDR3 runs to 14 residues. The V end lost 6 bases, the J end lost 8 bases, and 17 bases lay between the germline ends. The CDR3 nucleotides read TGTGCCAGCAGCCTCCCCCCAGGGTTACATGAGCAGTTCTTC. The encoded protein is CASSLPPGLHEQFF.

CDR3 sequence: CASSQVSTGTEQFF. In DNA, the CDR3 is TGCGCCAGCAGCCAAGTCTCCACTGGGACCGAGCAGTTCTTC. V usage is TRBV4-3 and J usage is TRBJ2-1, with D tentatively TRBD1 or TRBD2 (5 bases each). Germline assignment: CDR1 LGHNA and CDR2 YSLEER. V dropped 1 base and J dropped 10 bases, with 14 bases sitting between them. The CDR3 runs 14 residues.

V usage is TRBV20-1 and J usage is TRBJ2-7; D might be TRBD1 (6 bases). The CDR3 is 14 amino acids. The V end was cut by 1 base, the J end by 5 bases, with 15 bases between. Germline V gene sequence: CDR1 DFQATT, CDR2 SNEGSKA (reference sequence). CDR3 bases: TGCAGTGCTAGAGTTGAGAACAGGGCCCACGAGCAGTACTTC. This translates into CSARVENRAHEQYF.

This clonotype was counted a few times. The chain combines TRBV4-1 with TRBJ1-2; D gene unclear. Trimming removed 5 bases from V and 5 bases from J, with 21 bases in between. Germline values: CDR1 MGHRA, CDR2 YSYEKL. This CDR3 region has 16 residues. DNA of the CDR3: TGCGCCAGCAGCTCACCAGGACGTAGTCGGGTATATGGCTACACCTTC. This codes for CASSSPGRSRVYGYTF.

The rearrangement joins TRBV5-1 to TRBJ1-4, with 7 bases fitting TRBD1. J lost 4 bases, V lost 5 bases, and 8 bases had no gene match. The V gene's germline CDR1 is SGHRS and CDR2 YFSETQ. There are 15 residues in the CDR3. The CDR3: CASRIYGTDNEKLFF. The CDR3 bases are TGCGCCAGCAGAATCTACGGGACAGATAATGAAAAACTGTTTTTT.

The CDR3 region is CASRTTVGTGELFF. The CDR3 DNA is TGTGCCAGCAGAACGACAGTGGGCACCGGGGAGCTGTTTTTT. The chain couples TRBV6-2 or TRBV6-3 to TRBJ2-2; D is possibly TRBD1 (5 bases). Germline CDR1 MNHEY, CDR2 SVGEGT. The germline V and J ends were trimmed by 6 bases and 4 bases, with 12 bases remaining between them. This CDR3 region has 14 residues.

This clonotype was observed a handful of times. The J gene is TRBJ1-2, the V gene TRBV29-1, with 9 bases fitting TRBD1. The V segment lost 7 bases and the J segment 1 base; nucleotides outside the gene matches: 10. CDR3 length equals 15 residues. Germline V gene sequence: CDR1 SQVTM, CDR2 ANQGSEA. The CDR3 protein is CSAVPGTGYNYGYTF. The CDR3 coding sequence is TGCAGCGCCGTACCCGGGACAGGGTATAACTATGGCTACACCTTC.

In its sample, this clonotype was seen a few times. The CDR3 loop reads CASSPETGYYNEQFF. The CDR3 region has the DNA TGTGCCAGCTCACCAGAAACAGGGTACTACAATGAGCAGTTCTTC. The J gene is TRBJ2-1, the V gene TRBV18, with a tentative D call TRBD1 (6 bases). Germline V gene sequence: CDR1 KGHSH, CDR2 LQKENI. The length of the CDR3 is 15 residues. Between the trimmed V and J ends, which lost 2 bases and 3 bases, there was a span of 11 bases.

This clonotype has only a few counts. V is TRBV15 and J is TRBJ1-1, with 10 bases aligning to TRBD1. V lost 5 bases to trimming and J lost 6 bases; unmatched junction nucleotides: 9. Germline CDR1 reads LNHNV; CDR2 reads YYDKDF (reference sequence). The CDR3 contains 15 residues. CDR3 nucleotides: TGTGCCACCAGCCCCCAGACAGGGGGCCCGGCTGAAGCTTTCTTT. It yields the protein CATSPQTGGPAEAFF.

This clonotype was observed many times. This chain connects TRBV29-1 to TRBJ1-1; D gene unclear. Germline assignment: CDR1 SQVTM and CDR2 ANQGSEA. The CDR3 is made up of 12 amino acids. V lost 4 bases and J 0 bases, leaving 6 bases between the germline ends. The CDR3 DNA follows: TGCAGCGTTGCTGGGTTGAACACTGAAGCTTTCTTT. This translates into CSVAGLNTEAFF.

The chain links TRBV27 to TRBJ1-2; no definite D call. Germline V gives CDR1 MNHEY, CDR2 SMNVEV (reference sequence). The CDR3 is 11 amino acids. The ends were cut back, 7 bases at V and 9 bases at J, with 12 bases in the middle. DNA for the CDR3: TGTGCCAGCACTAGCGGGCAGAGCTACACCTTC. It codes for CASTSGQSYTF.